This T cell receptor beta chain comes out of a study of blood T cell repertoires in COVID-19. The method was immunoSEQ multiplex PCR; TCRdb's version includes in-frame clones alone and lacks a portion of them. Of around 250,000 clones detected, 70% to 85% appear once; the ten largest clones hold 15%. Sequenced material: PBMCs or T cells enriched from blood (not recorded which). This receptor was obtained from a man in his forties or fifties who had recovered from COVID-19.

This CDR3 is CASSSRWTGEYGYTF. In DNA, the CDR3 is TGTGCCAGCAGCTCACGCTGGACAGGGGAATATGGCTACACCTTC. V gene TRBV11-1 combines with J gene TRBJ1-2; 9 nucleotides line up with TRBD1. The CDR3 has 15 amino acids. With V trimmed by 4 bases and J by 5 bases, 8 bases remained unmatched. Germline V lookup: CDR1 SGHAT, CDR2 FQDESV (reference sequence).